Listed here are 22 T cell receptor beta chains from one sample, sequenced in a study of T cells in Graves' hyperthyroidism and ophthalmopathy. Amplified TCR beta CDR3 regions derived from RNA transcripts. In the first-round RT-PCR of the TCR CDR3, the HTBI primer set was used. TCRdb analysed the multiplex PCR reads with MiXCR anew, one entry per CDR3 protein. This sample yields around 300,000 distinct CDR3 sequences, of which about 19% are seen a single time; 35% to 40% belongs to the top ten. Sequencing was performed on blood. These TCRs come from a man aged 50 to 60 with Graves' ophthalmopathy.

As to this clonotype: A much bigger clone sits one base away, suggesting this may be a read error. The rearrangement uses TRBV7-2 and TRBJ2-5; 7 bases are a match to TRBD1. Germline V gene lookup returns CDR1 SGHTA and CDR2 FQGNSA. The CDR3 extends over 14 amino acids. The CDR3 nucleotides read TGTGCCAGCGGGTTGGGGACAGCCCAAGAGACCCGGTACTTC. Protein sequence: CASGLGTAQETRYF. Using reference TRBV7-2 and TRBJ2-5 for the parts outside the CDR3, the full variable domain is GAGVSQSPSNKVTEKGKDVELRCDPISGHTALYWYRQSLGQGLEFLIYFQGNSAPDKSGLPSDRFSAERTGGSVSTLTIQRTQQEDSAVYLCASGLGTAQETRYFGPGTRLLVL.

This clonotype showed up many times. As DNA, the CDR3 is TGTGCCAGCAGCTTGAACCAGGGGACCCAGTTCTTC. Encoded protein: CASSLNQGTQFF. The rearrangement joins TRBV11-2 to TRBJ2-5; D may be TRBD1 (6 bases). The J call may be incorrect, as the DNA end agrees better with TRBJ2-1. From germline, CDR1 is SGHAT and CDR2 FQNNGV. The CDR3 consists of 12 residues.

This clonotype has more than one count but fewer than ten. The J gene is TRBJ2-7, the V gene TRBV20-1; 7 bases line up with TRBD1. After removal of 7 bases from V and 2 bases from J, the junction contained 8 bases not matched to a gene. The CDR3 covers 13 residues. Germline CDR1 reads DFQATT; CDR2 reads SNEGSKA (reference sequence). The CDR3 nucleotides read TGCAGTGTGACCGGGACAGCTACCTACGAGCAGTACTTC. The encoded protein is CSVTGTATYEQYF.

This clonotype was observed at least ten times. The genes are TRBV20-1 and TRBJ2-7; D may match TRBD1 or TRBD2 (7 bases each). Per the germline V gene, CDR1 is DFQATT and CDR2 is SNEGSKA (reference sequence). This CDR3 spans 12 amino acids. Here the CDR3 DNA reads TGCAGCCTCACAGGGGAGGGCTACGAGCAGTACTTC. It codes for CSLTGEGYEQYF.

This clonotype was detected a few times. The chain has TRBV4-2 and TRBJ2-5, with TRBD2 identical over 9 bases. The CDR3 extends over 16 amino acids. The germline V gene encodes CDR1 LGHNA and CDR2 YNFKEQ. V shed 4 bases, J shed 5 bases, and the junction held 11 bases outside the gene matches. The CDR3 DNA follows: TGTGCCAGCAGCCTAGGGGATAGCGGGAGTGGTGAGACCCAGTACTTC. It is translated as CASSLGDSGSGETQYF.

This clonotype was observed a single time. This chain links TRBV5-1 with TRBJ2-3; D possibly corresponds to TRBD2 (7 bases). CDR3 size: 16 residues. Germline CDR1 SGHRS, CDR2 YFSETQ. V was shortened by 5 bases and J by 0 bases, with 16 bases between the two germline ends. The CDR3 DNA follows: TGCGCCAGCAGTCAGGGGCCTAGCGGTAGCACAGATACGCAGTATTTT. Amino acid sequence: CASSQGPSGSTDTQYF.

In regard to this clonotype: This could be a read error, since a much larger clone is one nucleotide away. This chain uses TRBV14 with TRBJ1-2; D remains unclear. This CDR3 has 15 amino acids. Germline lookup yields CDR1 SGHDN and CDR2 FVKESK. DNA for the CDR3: TGTGCCAGCAGCCCGCCGTCAGACTCTAACTATGGCCACACCTTC. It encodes CASSPPSDSNYGHTF.

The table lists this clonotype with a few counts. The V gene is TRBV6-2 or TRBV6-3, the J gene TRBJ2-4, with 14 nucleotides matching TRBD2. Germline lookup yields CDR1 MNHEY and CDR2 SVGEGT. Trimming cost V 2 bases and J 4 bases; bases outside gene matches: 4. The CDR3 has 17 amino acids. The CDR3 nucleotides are TGTGCCAGCAGTTACGGGACTAGCGGGAGATCAAAAAACATTCAGTACTTC. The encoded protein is CASSYGTSGRSKNIQYF.

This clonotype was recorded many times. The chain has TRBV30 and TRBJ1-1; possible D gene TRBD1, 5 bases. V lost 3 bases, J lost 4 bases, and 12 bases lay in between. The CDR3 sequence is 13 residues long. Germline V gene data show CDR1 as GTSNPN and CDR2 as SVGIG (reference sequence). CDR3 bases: TGTGCCTGGAGCGACGGACATGCCACTGAAGCTTTCTTT. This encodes CAWSDGHATEAFF.

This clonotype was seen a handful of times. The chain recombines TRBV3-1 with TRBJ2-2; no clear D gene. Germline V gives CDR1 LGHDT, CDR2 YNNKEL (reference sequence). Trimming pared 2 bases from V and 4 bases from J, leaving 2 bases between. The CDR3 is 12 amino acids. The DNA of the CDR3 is TGTGCCAGCAGCCAAAGCACCGGGGAGCTGTTTTTT. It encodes CASSQSTGELFF.

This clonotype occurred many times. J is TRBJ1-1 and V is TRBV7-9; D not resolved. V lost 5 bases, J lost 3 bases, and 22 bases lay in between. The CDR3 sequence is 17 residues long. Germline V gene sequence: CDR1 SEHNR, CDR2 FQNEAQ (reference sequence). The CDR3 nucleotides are TGTGCCAGCAGCAGTTTCACGGGAGGGAGACGGGACACTGAAGCTTTCTTT. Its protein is CASSSFTGGRRDTEAFF.

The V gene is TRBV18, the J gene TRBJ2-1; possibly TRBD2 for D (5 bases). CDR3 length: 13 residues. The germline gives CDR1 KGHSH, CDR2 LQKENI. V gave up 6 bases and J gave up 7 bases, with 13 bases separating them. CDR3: CASSKTGENEQFF. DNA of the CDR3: TGTGCCAGCTCCAAAACCGGGGAAAATGAGCAGTTCTTC.

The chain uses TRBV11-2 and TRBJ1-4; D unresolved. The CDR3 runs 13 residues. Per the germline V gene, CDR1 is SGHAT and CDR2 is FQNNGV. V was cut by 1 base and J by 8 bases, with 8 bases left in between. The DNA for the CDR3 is TGTGCCAGCAGCTTAGGATTGTGGGAAAAACTGTTTTTT. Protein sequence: CASSLGLWEKLFF.

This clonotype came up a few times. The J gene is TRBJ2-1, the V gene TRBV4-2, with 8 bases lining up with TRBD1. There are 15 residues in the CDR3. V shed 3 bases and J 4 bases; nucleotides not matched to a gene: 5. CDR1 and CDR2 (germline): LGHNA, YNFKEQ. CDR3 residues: CASSQDRAPYNEQFF. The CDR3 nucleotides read TGTGCCAGCAGCCAGGACAGGGCCCCTTACAATGAGCAGTTCTTC.

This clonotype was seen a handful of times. Here the CDR3 reads CASSASDGFSYEQYF. DNA of the CDR3: TGTGCCAGCAGCGCATCGGACGGTTTCTCCTACGAGCAGTACTTC. The rearrangement uses TRBV9 and TRBJ2-7; D is unresolved. CDR3 length: 15 residues. Germline CDR1 SGDLS, CDR2 YYNGEE. Between the trimmed V and J ends, which lost 3 bases and 0 bases, there was a span of 13 bases.

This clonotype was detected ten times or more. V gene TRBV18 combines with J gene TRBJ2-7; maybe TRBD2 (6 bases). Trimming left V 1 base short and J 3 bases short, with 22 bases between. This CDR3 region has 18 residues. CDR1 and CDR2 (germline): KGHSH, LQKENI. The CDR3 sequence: CASSPQGIGWRDDYEQYF. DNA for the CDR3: TGTGCCAGCTCACCACAGGGGATTGGTTGGCGGGACGACTACGAGCAGTACTTC. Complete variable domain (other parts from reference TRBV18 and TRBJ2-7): NAGVMQNPRHLVRRRGQEARLRCSPMKGHSHVYWYRQLPEEGLKFMVYLQKENIIDESGMPKERFSAEFPKEGPSILRIQQVVRGDSAAYFCASSPQGIGWRDDYEQYFGPGTRLTVT.

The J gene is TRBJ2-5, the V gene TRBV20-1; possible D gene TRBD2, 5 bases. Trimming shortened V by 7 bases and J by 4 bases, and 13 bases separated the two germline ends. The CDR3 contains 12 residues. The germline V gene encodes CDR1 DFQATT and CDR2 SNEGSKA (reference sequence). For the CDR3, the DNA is TGCAGTGGGAGGCGCATAGGAGAGACCCAGTACTTC. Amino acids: CSGRRIGETQYF.

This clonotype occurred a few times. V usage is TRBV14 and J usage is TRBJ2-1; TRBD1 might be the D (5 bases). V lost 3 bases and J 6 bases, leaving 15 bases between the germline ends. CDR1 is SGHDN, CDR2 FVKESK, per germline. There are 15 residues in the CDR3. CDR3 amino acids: CASSQVFQGINEQFF. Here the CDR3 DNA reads TGTGCCAGCAGCCAGGTTTTTCAGGGAATCAATGAGCAGTTCTTC.

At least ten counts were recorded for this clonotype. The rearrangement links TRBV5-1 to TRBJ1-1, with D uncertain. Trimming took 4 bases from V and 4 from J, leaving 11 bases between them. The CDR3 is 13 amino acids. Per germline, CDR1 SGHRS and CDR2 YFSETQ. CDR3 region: CASSREAVTEAFF. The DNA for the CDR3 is TGCGCCAGCAGCCGGGAGGCGGTCACTGAAGCTTTCTTT.

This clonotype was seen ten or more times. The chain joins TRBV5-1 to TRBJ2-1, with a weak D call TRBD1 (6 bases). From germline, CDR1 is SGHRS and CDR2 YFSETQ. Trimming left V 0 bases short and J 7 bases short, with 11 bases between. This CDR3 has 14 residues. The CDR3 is CASSLDGGSNEQFF. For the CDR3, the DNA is TGCGCCAGCAGCTTGGATGGGGGCTCGAATGAGCAGTTCTTC.

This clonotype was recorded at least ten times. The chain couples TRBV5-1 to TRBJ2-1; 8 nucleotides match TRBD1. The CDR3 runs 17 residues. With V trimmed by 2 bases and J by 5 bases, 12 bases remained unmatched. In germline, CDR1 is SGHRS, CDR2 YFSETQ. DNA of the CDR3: TGCGCCAGCAGCTTCCAGGGGGCGCGGGGAGCAGACAATGAGCAGTTCTTC. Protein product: CASSFQGARGADNEQFF.

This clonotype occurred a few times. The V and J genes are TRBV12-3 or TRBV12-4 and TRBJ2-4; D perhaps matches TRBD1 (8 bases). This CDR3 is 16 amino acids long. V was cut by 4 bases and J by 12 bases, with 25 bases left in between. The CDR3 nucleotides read TGTGCCAGCAGTTCAGGGGGCGCGGCGGGGGTCCGGAGTCAGTACTTC. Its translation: CASSSGGAAGVRSQYF.